These 14 T cell receptor beta chains came from one sample sequenced in a study of circulating CD8 cells and anti-PD-1 response in melanoma. Four subsets defined by PD-1 and/or TIGIT were sorted from live CD3+CD8+TCRalphabeta+ cells. The QIAseq Immune Repertoire TCR panel built the libraries from about 16 ng of total RNA. TCRdb processed the reads anew with MiXCR; each CDR3 protein has one entry. The data show roughly 2,600 distinct CDR3 sequences, over 6.5% seen once. The sample consisted of CD8+ T cells from PBMCs, taken at baseline or after one month of anti-PD-1 therapy (not recorded which). Every receptor here comes from a human donor with melanoma.

Notes on this clonotype: It may be a read error: a sequence one base away is much more abundant. The chain joins TRBV3-1 to TRBJ1-1; D is ambiguous. In germline, CDR1 is LGHDT, CDR2 YNNKEL (reference sequence). The CDR3 has 12 residues. Trimming removed 3 bases from V and 7 bases from J, with 9 bases in between. CDR3 sequence reads: CASSHDRHEAFF. CDR3 nucleotide sequence: TGTGCCAGCAGCCATGATCGGCATGAAGCTTTCTTT.

This clonotype is deemed medium-sized. The V gene is TRBV29-1, the J gene TRBJ1-1; no reliable D call. This CDR3 is 11 amino acids long. V was clipped by 7 bases and J by 0 bases, with 6 bases between them. Germline V gene data show CDR1 as SQVTM and CDR2 as ANQGSEA. CDR3 residues: CSGMMNTEAFF. Written as DNA, the CDR3 is TGCAGCGGCATGATGAACACTGAAGCTTTCTTT.

This clonotype is medium-sized. V is TRBV18 and J is TRBJ1-2; no clear D. Between the trimmed V and J ends, which lost 2 bases and 8 bases, there was a span of 6 bases. There are 11 residues in the CDR3. Germline CDR1 is KGHSH and CDR2 is LQKENI. The CDR3 loop is CASSPNEGYTF. The CDR3 DNA reads as TGTGCCAGCTCACCAAACGAGGGCTACACCTTC.

In its sample, this clonotype ranks as medium-sized (0.01 to 0.1%). The V and J genes are TRBV19 and TRBJ2-3; perhaps D is TRBD1 or TRBD2 (6 bases each). Germline lookup yields CDR1 LNHDA and CDR2 SQIVND (reference sequence). V lost 8 bases and J lost 5, with 17 bases in between. There are 14 residues in the CDR3. The CDR3 reads CASDRGAPGDTQYF. As DNA, the CDR3 is TGTGCCAGTGATAGGGGGGCGCCTGGAGATACGCAGTATTTT.

As for this clonotype: A much bigger clone sits one base away, suggesting this may be a read error. CDR3 amino acids: CASSPSPNYGYTF. As DNA, the CDR3 is TGTGCCAGCAGTCCCTCCCCCAACTATGGCTACACCTTC. The rearrangement joins TRBV27 to TRBJ1-2; D not certain. Germline CDR1 MNHEY, CDR2 SMNVEV (reference sequence). Trimming shortened V by 5 bases and J by 2 bases, and 9 bases separated the two germline ends. There are 13 residues in the CDR3.

This clonotype counts as medium-sized (0.01 to 0.1%). This sequence joins TRBV24-1 and TRBJ2-5; 7 nucleotides agree with TRBD2. Germline assignment: CDR1 KGHDR and CDR2 SFDVKD. The CDR3 loop spans 14 amino acids. V was clipped by 4 bases and J by 5 bases; unmatched bases: 6. CDR3: CATSDLRGGETQYF. CDR3 coding DNA: TGTGCCACCAGTGACCTGCGCGGGGGTGAGACCCAGTACTTC.

In its sample, this clonotype ranks as medium-sized (0.01 to 0.1%). The chain uses TRBV29-1 and TRBJ2-7; D gene uncertain. With 4 bases removed from V and 3 bases from J, the gap between germline ends came to 7 bases. Germline lookup yields CDR1 SQVTM and CDR2 ANQGSEA. This CDR3 contains 11 residues. CDR3 sequence: CSVVIDYEQYF. The CDR3 DNA follows: TGCAGCGTTGTAATAGACTACGAGCAGTACTTC.

This clonotype is labeled medium-sized. The chain is built from TRBV12-3 or TRBV12-4 and TRBJ2-7, with TRBD1 matching 9 bases. J gave up 5 bases and V 4 bases, and 3 bases lay outside the gene matches. The CDR3 has 13 residues. This CDR3 is CASSWDRVHEQYF. CDR3 bases: TGTGCCAGCAGTTGGGACAGGGTCCACGAGCAGTACTTC.

This chain links TRBV28 with TRBJ2-1; a possible D gene is TRBD1 (7 bases). This CDR3 has 14 residues. Trimming cost V 4 bases and J 6 bases, with 13 bases left between them. Germline CDR1 reads MDHEN; CDR2 reads SYDVKM. The CDR3 region has the DNA TGTGCCAGCAGTTACCCAGGGGGAGGCAATGAGCAGTTCTTC. This sequence encodes CASSYPGGGNEQFF.

This clonotype rates as medium-sized. This rearrangement joins TRBV27 to TRBJ1-5, with D tentatively TRBD1 (5 bases). CDR1 and CDR2 from the germline V gene are MNHEY and SMNVEV (reference sequence). The ends were cut back, 2 bases at V and 6 bases at J, with 11 bases in the middle. The CDR3 runs to 14 residues. In nucleotides, the CDR3 is TGTGCCAGCAGTTTAGCAGGGTCCCTTCAGCCCCAGCATTTT. This gives the protein CASSLAGSLQPQHF.

The sample holds a few counts of this clonotype. The gene calls are TRBV19 and TRBJ2-1; D gene uncertain. Germline CDR1 reads LNHDA; CDR2 reads SQIVND (reference sequence). With 7 bases removed from V and 4 bases from J, the gap between germline ends came to 5 bases. The CDR3 is 11 residues long. This chain's CDR3 is CASTLYNEQFF. CDR3 sequence (DNA): TGTGCCAGTACCTTATACAATGAGCAGTTCTTC.

This chain uses TRBV12-3 or TRBV12-4 with TRBJ1-1; D is unclear. This CDR3 region has 16 residues. V gave up 0 bases and J gave up 0 bases, with 11 bases separating them. The CDR3 DNA sequence: TGTGCCAGCAGTTTAGCAGTTCAGCAGATGAACACTGAAGCTTTCTTT. Amino acid sequence: CASSLAVQQMNTEAFF.

Relative to its sample, this clonotype is medium-sized. The genes are TRBV19 and TRBJ2-1; 7 bases are shared with TRBD2. The CDR3 loop spans 15 amino acids. Germline CDR1 and CDR2: LNHDA and SQIVND (reference sequence). The V gene end was trimmed by 3 bases and the J gene end by 0 bases; junction bases not matched to a gene: 2. The CDR3 DNA follows: TGTGCCAGTAGTATTGGCGGGGGCTCCTACAATGAGCAGTTCTTC. Translating it yields CASSIGGGSYNEQFF.

This clonotype is labeled as large. This chain uses TRBV16 with TRBJ2-7, with D possibly matching TRBD2 (5 bases). Between the trimmed V and J ends, which lost 3 bases and 3 bases, there was a span of 9 bases. CDR1 KGHSY and CDR2 FQNENV come from the germline V gene. The CDR3 has 13 residues. As DNA, the CDR3 is TGTGCCAGCAGCCACGGACTGAACTACGAGCAGTACTTC. It yields the protein CASSHGLNYEQYF.